The 26 T cell receptor beta chains listed next were all sequenced from one sample in a study of glioma-infiltrating T cells. The iRepertoire nested amplicon-rescue multiplex PCR amplified TCR alpha and beta CDR3s from RNA. TCRdb analysed the multiplex PCR reads with MiXCR anew, one entry per CDR3 protein. The table records over 120,000 distinct CDR3 sequences, 30% to 40% of them present only once. Sequencing was carried out using glioma tissue, nonneoplastic brain tissue, or PBMCs (not recorded which). These receptors all stem from a human donor with low-grade glioma or glioblastoma, undergoing nonglioma brain surgery, or in good health (not recorded which).

CDR3 nucleotide sequence: TGCAGTGCTAGAGGAGCCTATGGCTACACCTTC. It yields the protein CSARGAYGYTF. The chain links TRBV20-1 to TRBJ1-2; unclear D gene. CDR3 length: 11 amino acids. Trimming took 1 base from V and 4 from J, leaving 4 bases between them. Germline V gene lookup returns CDR1 DFQATT and CDR2 SNEGSKA (reference sequence).

This clonotype was counted between two and nine times. This chain connects TRBV4-2 to TRBJ2-3; a possible D gene is TRBD2 (6 bases). The germline CDR1 and CDR2 sequences are LGHNA and YNFKEQ. V was trimmed by 3 bases and J by 4 bases, leaving 17 bases between them. The CDR3 has 16 residues. This CDR3 reads CASSQGEAPKADTQYF. The CDR3 DNA reads TGTGCCAGCAGCCAGGGGGAGGCCCCTAAGGCAGATACGCAGTATTTT.

There are a few counts of this clonotype. V and J are TRBV7-2 and TRBJ2-7; a weak D match, TRBD1 (6 bases). Trimming took off 4 bases at V and 7 bases at J, with 20 bases between the two ends. Per the germline V gene, CDR1 is SGHTA and CDR2 is FQGNSA. This CDR3 has 15 amino acids. The CDR3 sequence: CASSSRQVVLEEQYF. The CDR3 coding sequence is TGTGCCAGCAGCTCCCGACAGGTAGTCCTAGAAGAGCAGTACTTC.

J is TRBJ2-7 and V is TRBV5-4, with 8 bases aligning to TRBD2. V lost 4 bases, J lost 1 base, and 7 bases stayed unmatched. The CDR3 length is 15 residues. CDR1 is SGHNT, CDR2 YYREEE, per germline (reference sequence). As DNA, the CDR3 is TGTGCCAGCAGCGTGCTAGCGGGTAAATCCTACGAGCAGTACTTC. Translation gives CASSVLAGKSYEQYF.

This clonotype was seen a handful of times. This rearrangement joins TRBV28 to TRBJ2-5; the D gene is possibly TRBD2 (5 bases). CDR1 is MDHEN and CDR2 is SYDVKM in the germline V gene. The germline V and J ends were trimmed by 6 bases and 2 bases, with 13 bases remaining between them. The length of the CDR3 is 14 residues. CDR3 in amino acids: CASSRTGSQETQYF. The CDR3 DNA reads TGTGCCAGCAGCCGGACGGGGTCGCAAGAGACCCAGTACTTC.

As to this clonotype: The junction and the germline gene differ at one end; a read error may be behind it. The chain is built from TRBV29-1 and TRBJ1-6; 7 positions agree with TRBD1. The germline CDR1 and CDR2 sequences are SQVTM and ANQGSEA. The CDR3 is 15 residues long. As DNA, the CDR3 is TGCAGCGTTTCCTCCGGGGACAGCGGTAATCCACCCCTCCACTTT. Translation gives CSVSSGDSGNPPLHF.

This clonotype has a handful of counts. The J gene is TRBJ1-4, the V gene TRBV6-2 or TRBV6-3, with D uncertain. Between the trimmed V and J ends, which lost 5 bases and 2 bases, there was a span of 15 bases. Germline CDR1 reads MNHEY; CDR2 reads SVGEGT. The CDR3 runs 16 residues. For the CDR3, the DNA is TGTGCCAGCAGTCCCGGACGCTCCGGCACTAATGAAAAACTGTTTTTT. Translating it yields CASSPGRSGTNEKLFF.

This clonotype was counted once. This chain uses TRBV20-1 with TRBJ2-7; D is possibly TRBD2 (6 bases). The germline V gene encodes CDR1 DFQATT and CDR2 SNEGSKA (reference sequence). V lost 0 bases to trimming and J lost 1 base, with 16 bases between them. This CDR3 contains 16 residues. This chain's CDR3 is CSARDIAAASSYEQYF. The DNA for the CDR3 is TGCAGTGCTAGAGACATAGCGGCAGCTAGTTCCTACGAGCAGTACTTC.

This clonotype occurred many times. This chain joins TRBV4-2 and TRBJ2-1; the D call may be TRBD1 or TRBD2 (5 bases each). Germline assignment: CDR1 LGHNA and CDR2 YNFKEQ. The CDR3 covers 16 residues. Between the trimmed V and J ends, which lost 4 bases and 5 bases, there was a span of 18 bases. The CDR3 sequence: CASSRTRDHLNNEQFF. CDR3 coding DNA: TGTGCCAGCAGCCGAACCCGGGACCACCTCAACAATGAGCAGTTCTTC.

The rearrangement links TRBV4-1 to TRBJ1-5, with TRBD1 matching 8 bases. This CDR3 is built from 14 residues. V gave up 4 bases and J gave up 7 bases; unmatched junction bases: 6. From germline, CDR1 is MGHRA and CDR2 YSYEKL. The CDR3 here is CASSLGQGTQPQHF. The DNA of the CDR3 is TGCGCCAGCAGCCTAGGACAGGGTACCCAGCCCCAGCATTTT.

CDR3 coding DNA: TGTGCCAGCAGTTTATCAGGACAGGGAGACTATGGCTACACCTTC. This translates into CASSLSGQGDYGYTF. V and J are TRBV27 and TRBJ1-2, with 8 bases identical to TRBD1. The V segment lost 0 bases and the J segment 3 bases; nucleotides outside the gene matches: 3. This CDR3 has 15 residues. Germline lookup yields CDR1 MNHEY and CDR2 SMNVEV (reference sequence).

This clonotype was seen only a few times. This chain uses TRBV19 with TRBJ1-5; D unresolved. The V and J ends lost 3 bases and 4 bases respectively, with 10 bases between them. The CDR3 has 14 residues. The V gene's germline CDR1 is LNHDA and CDR2 SQIVND (reference sequence). The CDR3 region has the DNA TGTGCCAGTAGTATGGGGAGAGATAATCAGCCCCAGCATTTT. Translating gives CASSMGRDNQPQHF.

The chain is built from TRBV2 and TRBJ2-7; no reliable D call. The CDR3 has 13 amino acids. The V end lost 3 bases, the J end lost 9 bases, and 15 bases lay between the germline ends. Germline CDR1 and CDR2: SNHLY and FYNNEI. This chain's CDR3 is CASSDVGPVPQYF. The CDR3 DNA is TGTGCCAGCAGTGACGTGGGTCCAGTCCCGCAGTACTTC.

This clonotype was detected a few times. The chain is built from TRBV4-1 and TRBJ1-1; D is unclear. Germline loops: CDR1 MGHRA, CDR2 YSYEKL. Trimming pared 0 bases from V and 11 bases from J, leaving 16 bases between. The length of the CDR3 is 14 residues. This CDR3 is CASSQERSVIQAFF. DNA for the CDR3: TGCGCCAGCAGCCAAGAGAGATCCGTCATACAGGCTTTCTTT.

The rearrangement joins TRBV18 to TRBJ2-7; 9 nucleotides align to TRBD1. CDR1 KGHSH and CDR2 LQKENI come from the germline V gene. J was trimmed by 6 bases and V by 3 bases; bases with no gene match: 9. This CDR3 is 15 amino acids long. The CDR3 DNA reads TGTGCCAGCTCACCCCTGGACAGGGGTAGGGGCGAGCAGTACTTC. It specifies CASSPLDRGRGEQYF.

This clonotype was observed a handful of times. The J gene is TRBJ2-6, the V gene TRBV27; D gene ambiguous. The ends were cut back, 4 bases at V and 2 bases at J, with 12 bases in the middle. This CDR3 contains 16 residues. Germline CDR1 and CDR2: MNHEY and SMNVEV (reference sequence). The CDR3 nucleotides read TGTGCCAGCAGTTCTCTTAAGGTTGCTGGGGCCAACGTCCTGACTTTC. This encodes CASSSLKVAGANVLTF.

J is TRBJ2-3 and V is TRBV20-1; a weak D match, TRBD2 (6 bases). The germline V and J ends were trimmed by 3 bases and 1 base, with 8 bases remaining between them. The germline CDR1 and CDR2 sequences are DFQATT and SNEGSKA (reference sequence). The CDR3 consists of 13 residues. As DNA, the CDR3 is TGCAGTGCTAGCTCTAGCGGCACAGATACGCAGTATTTT. It yields the protein CSASSSGTDTQYF.

In regard to this clonotype: A read error may account for a junction end that differs from germline. CDR3 region: CASSQWDGRMDGYTF. Written as DNA, the CDR3 is TGCGCCAGTAGCCAATGGGACGGGCGGATGGATGGCTACACCTTC. V usage is TRBV4-1 and J usage is TRBJ1-2; D might be TRBD1 (5 bases). The length of the CDR3 is 15 residues. The germline V gene has CDR1 MGHRA and CDR2 YSYEKL.

The chain recombines TRBV3-1 with TRBJ1-4; D not resolved. Trimming pared 1 base from V and 7 bases from J, leaving 13 bases between. Germline V gene lookup returns CDR1 LGHDT and CDR2 YNNKEL (reference sequence). The CDR3 runs to 15 residues. This CDR3 is CASSQVVDRLEKLFF. CDR3 sequence (DNA): TGTGCCAGCAGCCAAGTTGTGGACCGACTTGAAAAACTGTTTTTT.

This clonotype was seen at least ten times. V usage is TRBV6-2 or TRBV6-3 and J usage is TRBJ2-3, with 8 positions matching TRBD1. CDR3 length: 17 amino acids. Losses at the gene ends were 6 bases for V and 2 bases for J; bases not matched to a gene: 13. Germline V gene sequence: CDR1 MNHEY, CDR2 SVGEGT. Here the CDR3 DNA reads TGTGCCAGCAGCTCCGGACAGGGCTTAATTCTCACAGATACGCAGTATTTT. Its protein is CASSSGQGLILTDTQYF.

The rearrangement uses TRBV7-9 and TRBJ2-3; D gene unclear. The germline gives CDR1 SEHNR, CDR2 FQNEAQ (reference sequence). V lost 5 bases and J lost 2, with 14 bases in between. The CDR3 is 15 amino acids. The chain's CDR3 is CASSPWTASTDTQYF. For the CDR3, the DNA is TGTGCCAGCAGCCCATGGACGGCTTCCACAGATACGCAGTATTTT.

This sequence joins TRBV6-1 and TRBJ2-7; D remains unclear. The CDR3 extends over 14 amino acids. V was cut by 10 bases and J by 2 bases, with 18 bases left in between. Germline V lookup: CDR1 MNHNS, CDR2 SASEGT. The DNA for the CDR3 is TGTGCCATCCCGACTCTGGGGTGGACCTACGAGCAGTACTTC. The encoded protein is CAIPTLGWTYEQYF.

This sequence joins TRBV27 and TRBJ2-3, with D perhaps assigned TRBD1 or TRBD2 (6 bases each). Trimming pared 2 bases from V and 4 bases from J, leaving 10 bases between. CDR1 is MNHEY and CDR2 is SMNVEV in the germline V gene (reference sequence). CDR3 length: 14 amino acids. The DNA for the CDR3 is TGTGCCAGCAGTTTAATCGGGGGCCCAGATACGCAGTATTTT. This gives the protein CASSLIGGPDTQYF.

The V gene is TRBV11-2, the J gene TRBJ2-7; a weak D match, TRBD2 (5 bases). The germline V and J ends were trimmed by 4 bases and 6 bases, with 13 bases remaining between them. The germline gives CDR1 SGHAT, CDR2 FQNNGV. The CDR3 has 13 amino acids. Here the CDR3 reads CASSWTDSSEQYF. In DNA, the CDR3 is TGTGCCAGCAGCTGGACGGACTCCAGCGAGCAGTACTTC.

This chain connects TRBV20-1 to TRBJ2-2, with a tentative D call TRBD2 (5 bases). The CDR3 sequence is 15 residues long. Trimming took 0 bases from V and 8 from J, leaving 16 bases between them. The germline V gene has CDR1 DFQATT and CDR2 SNEGSKA (reference sequence). CDR3 protein: CSARDKLLEGGELFF. In DNA, the CDR3 is TGCAGTGCTAGAGATAAACTCCTCGAGGGAGGGGAGCTGTTTTTT.

This clonotype has a handful of counts. The V gene is TRBV7-9, the J gene TRBJ2-7, with D possibly TRBD2 on 5 matching bases. Germline loops: CDR1 SEHNR, CDR2 FQNEAQ (reference sequence). This CDR3 region has 16 residues. Trimming shortened V by 0 bases and J by 3 bases, and 15 bases separated the two germline ends. CDR3 protein: CASSLARAQPFYEQYF. DNA for the CDR3: TGTGCCAGCAGCTTAGCGAGGGCCCAACCATTCTACGAGCAGTACTTC. The whole variable domain, remainder taken from reference TRBV7-9 and TRBJ2-7, is DTGVSQNPRHKITKRGQNVTFRCDPISEHNRLYWYRQTLGQGPEFLTYFQNEAQLEKSRLLSDRFSAERPKGSFSTLEIQRTEQGDSAMYLCASSLARAQPFYEQYFGPGTRLTVT.